These 21 T cell receptor beta chains share one sample of origin, sequenced in a study of spatial heterogeneity in lung cancer. As to time point: sample taken at primary tumor resection. The authors sequenced whole RNA from tumor, nontumor lung or frozen PBMC without sorting. From the 5' RACE reads, TCRdb called clonotypes with MiXCR, one entry per CDR3 protein. The repertoire consists of some 11,000 distinct CDR3 sequences, with approximately 6.2% occurring once and the leading ten covering about 9.4%. The starting material was normal lung tissue next to the tumor, obtained at surgery. These receptors all stem from a male donor with early-stage non-small cell lung cancer.

This clonotype ranks as medium-sized (0.01 to 0.1%). For a library built for alpha chains, this beta chain is a stray read; little rests on its size. J is TRBJ2-5 and V is TRBV12-3 or TRBV12-4, with unresolved D. V dropped 4 bases and J dropped 9 bases, with 15 bases sitting between them. The CDR3 is 13 amino acids. The DNA of the CDR3 is TGTGCCAGCAGTTCAAGTGTAGGCCAGGCCCAGTACTTC. It translates to CASSSSVGQAQYF.

This clonotype was found many times. This beta chain is a stray sequence in a library constructed for alpha chains; its clone size is not meaningful. The chain links TRBV18 to TRBJ2-3; D is perhaps TRBD1 (5 bases). Per germline, CDR1 KGHSH and CDR2 LQKENI. The CDR3 is made up of 14 amino acids. V was pared by 0 bases and J by 4 bases, with 8 bases between. CDR3 residues: CASSPPGQADTQYF. The CDR3 DNA reads as TGTGCCAGCTCACCACCGGGGCAGGCAGATACGCAGTATTTT.

This clonotype has at least ten counts. Since the library was made to target alpha chains, this beta chain is a stray read and its abundance is not meaningful. The chain carries TRBV12-3 or TRBV12-4 and TRBJ1-1; D remains ambiguous. The CDR3 length is 13 residues. With 3 bases removed from V and 5 bases from J, the gap between germline ends came to 10 bases. CDR3 sequence (DNA): TGTGCCAGCAGTTTGCCCGGAGGGACTGAAGCTTTCTTT. This codes for CASSLPGGTEAFF.

Relative to its sample, this clonotype is medium-sized (0.01 to 0.1%). This beta chain is a stray read from a library made for alpha chains; its abundance is not meaningful. The V and J genes are TRBV4-1 and TRBJ2-5; D ambiguous. The ends were cut back, 1 base at V and 2 bases at J, with 5 bases in the middle. Germline assignment: CDR1 MGHRA and CDR2 YSYEKL. The CDR3 is 13 amino acids. CDR3 nucleotides: TGCGCCAGCAGCCAAGGTGGGCAAGAGACCCAGTACTTC. It yields the protein CASSQGGQETQYF.

This clonotype is categorized as medium-sized (0.01 to 0.1%). Because the library targeted alpha chains, this beta chain is an off-target read whose size means little. The chain uses TRBV12-3 or TRBV12-4 and TRBJ1-3; 8 bases match TRBD1. The CDR3 sequence is 15 residues long. The V segment lost 5 bases and the J segment 2 bases; nucleotides outside the gene matches: 5. The CDR3 is CASSLMTGAGNTIYF. The CDR3 DNA reads TGTGCCAGCAGTCTTATGACAGGGGCTGGAAACACCATATATTTT.

In its sample, this clonotype was seen a few times. With the library built for alpha chains, this beta chain is off target and its frequency is not meaningful. V is TRBV9 and J is TRBJ2-7, with 7 bases identical to TRBD2. Germline CDR1 reads SGDLS; CDR2 reads YYNGEE. The CDR3 length is 14 residues. The V gene end was trimmed by 4 bases and the J gene end by 4 bases; junction bases not matched to a gene: 8. The CDR3 DNA sequence: TGTGCCAGCAGCCTCGGGGCTAGCGGATACGAGCAGTACTTC. Its protein product is CASSLGASGYEQYF.

For this clonotype: The size of this beta chain means little, since it is a stray read in a library made for alpha chains. This sequence joins TRBV27 and TRBJ1-3, with a tentative D call TRBD1 (6 bases). The CDR3 is made up of 16 amino acids. Trimming pared 1 base from V and 0 bases from J, leaving 10 bases between. Per the germline V gene, CDR1 is MNHEY and CDR2 is SMNVEV (reference sequence). For the CDR3, the DNA is TGTGCCAGCAGTTTATTCCAGGGGCCCTCTGGAAACACCATATATTTT. Protein sequence: CASSLFQGPSGNTIYF.

This clonotype was seen many times. This beta chain is off target for a library built for alpha chains, so its abundance means little. The chain carries TRBV6-5 and TRBJ2-7, with 8 nucleotides matching TRBD2. The CDR3 length is 14 residues. V gave up 4 bases and J gave up 6 bases; unmatched junction bases: 8. Germline CDR1 is MNHEY and CDR2 is SVGAGI. The CDR3: CASSSRTSLFEQYF. In nucleotides, the CDR3 is TGTGCCAGCAGTTCGAGGACTAGCCTTTTCGAGCAGTACTTC.

The sample holds a few counts of this clonotype. This beta chain is a stray sequence in a library constructed for alpha chains; its clone size is not meaningful. The J gene is TRBJ2-7, the V gene TRBV15, with no clear D. CDR1 and CDR2 from the germline V gene are LNHNV and YYDKDF (reference sequence). Trimming removed 0 bases from V and 1 base from J, with 10 bases in between. This CDR3 is 15 amino acids long. CDR3 coding DNA: TGTGCCACCAGCAGAGATCGAGACGGGTCCTACGAGCAGTACTTC. This translates into CATSRDRDGSYEQYF.

This clonotype was picked up many times. Mismatch with germline at one junction end may stem from a read error. Since it is a stray read in a library aimed at alpha chains, this beta chain has a size that is not meaningful. CDR3 bases: TGTGCCTGGAGTACGTACGAGGGAGTCCGGCTTTACTTC. It codes for CAWSTYEGVRLYF. The chain carries TRBV30 and TRBJ1-2; D is unclear. Germline lookup yields CDR1 GTSNPN and CDR2 SVGIG (reference sequence). CDR3 length: 13 amino acids.

To note about this clonotype: This beta chain appears as a stray read in a library generated for alpha chains; its size is not informative. The chain carries TRBV2 and TRBJ2-1; D gene unclear. CDR1 and CDR2 (germline): SNHLY, FYNNEI. The CDR3 is 17 amino acids. Trimming took off 1 base at V and 9 bases at J, with 22 bases between the two ends. The CDR3 DNA follows: TGTGCCAGCAGTGAAGGTGTAGGCAGAAGGATTTTGATTGAGCAGTTCTTC. It codes for CASSEGVGRRILIEQFF.

This clonotype was counted at least ten times. This beta chain lies outside the target of a library built for alpha chains; its clone size means little. Written as DNA, the CDR3 is TGTGCCAGCAGCCCGGGACAGTCTTATAATTCACCCCTCCACTTT. This codes for CASSPGQSYNSPLHF. The V call is TRBV7-9, the J call TRBJ1-6; the match to TRBD1 covers 7 bases. The CDR3 has 15 residues. Germline assignment: CDR1 SEHNR and CDR2 FQNEAQ (reference sequence). With V trimmed by 5 bases and J by 4 bases, 5 bases remained unmatched. Using reference TRBV7-9 and TRBJ1-6 for the parts outside the CDR3, the full variable domain is DTGVSQNPRHKITKRGQNVTFRCDPISEHNRLYWYRQTLGQGPEFLTYFQNEAQLEKSRLLSDRFSAERPKGSFSTLEIQRTEQGDSAMYLCASSPGQSYNSPLHFGNGTRLTVT.

This clonotype has only a few counts. The library was designed around alpha chains, so this beta chain is a stray read whose abundance carries little weight. The genes are TRBV12-3 or TRBV12-4 and TRBJ2-2; D is undetermined. V lost 4 bases to trimming and J lost 4 bases, with 13 bases between them. CDR3 length equals 15 residues. The CDR3 here is CASSSPDGVTGELFF. The CDR3 coding sequence is TGTGCCAGCAGTTCCCCCGACGGTGTCACCGGGGAGCTGTTTTTT.

This clonotype is large in the sample. Little can be read into the size of this beta chain, an off-target read in a library designed for alpha chains. This rearrangement joins TRBV7-2 to TRBJ1-6; a possible D gene is TRBD1 (5 bases). Between the trimmed V and J ends, which lost 5 bases and 9 bases, there was a span of 11 bases. This CDR3 has 13 amino acids. In germline, CDR1 is SGHTA, CDR2 FQGNSA. CDR3 DNA sequence: TGTGCCAGCAGCCAAGGGACGTCTTCACCCCTCCACTTT. This codes for CASSQGTSSPLHF.

This clonotype has a count of ten or more. This beta chain is a stray sequence in a library constructed for alpha chains; its clone size is not meaningful. The V and J genes are TRBV7-9 and TRBJ1-5; D is unclear. V lost 3 bases and J lost 0, with 15 bases in between. The germline V gene encodes CDR1 SEHNR and CDR2 FQNEAQ (reference sequence). CDR3 length: 17 amino acids. DNA for the CDR3: TGTGCCAGCAGCTTTCATTCCGGGTCCTATAGCAATCAGCCCCAGCATTTT. It specifies CASSFHSGSYSNQPQHF.

This clonotype has ten or more counts. In a library made to pick up alpha chains, this beta chain is a stray read with a size that means little. The chain links TRBV27 to TRBJ1-3, with TRBD1 matching over 7 bases. CDR1 MNHEY and CDR2 SMNVEV come from the germline V gene (reference sequence). This CDR3 has 13 residues. The CDR3 region has the DNA TGTGTGGCCGGGACAGCTCCCCTAGGGACCATATATTTT. As protein: CVAGTAPLGTIYF.

There are many counts of this clonotype. Found in a library prepared for alpha chains, this beta chain is an off-target read, and its abundance has little meaning. In DNA, the CDR3 is TGTGCCAGTAAGGAGGGGGGAGGTAGCAATCAGCCCCAGCATTTT. Its protein product is CASKEGGGSNQPQHF. The chain has TRBV19 and TRBJ1-5; possible D gene TRBD1, 6 bases. CDR1 is LNHDA, CDR2 SQIVND, per germline (reference sequence). This CDR3 has 15 residues. V was clipped by 7 bases and J by 0 bases, with 13 bases between them. Together with reference TRBV19 and TRBJ1-5, the CDR3 gives the full variable domain: DGGITQSPKYLFRKEGQNVTLSCEQNLNHDAMYWYRQDPGQGLRLIYYSQIVNDFQKGDIAEGYSVSREKKESFPLTVTSAQKNPTAFYLCASKEGGGSNQPQHFGDGTRLSIL.

This clonotype was counted many times. A library made for alpha chains picked up this beta chain off target, so its size means little. The V and J genes are TRBV6-2 or TRBV6-3 and TRBJ1-1, with D hard to call. Per the germline V gene, CDR1 is MNHEY and CDR2 is SVGEGT. The CDR3 is 11 amino acids. V lost 7 bases and J lost 11, with 14 bases in between. CDR3 sequence (DNA): TGTGCCAGCAAGGACCGCGCTAAGGCTTTCTTT. This gives the protein CASKDRAKAFF.

This clonotype has at least ten counts. This beta chain was picked up by a library intended for alpha chains and is off target, so its count carries little meaning. V is TRBV7-8 and J is TRBJ2-1; D is ambiguous. Trimming took 5 bases from V and 2 from J, leaving 1 base between them. Germline loops: CDR1 SGHVS, CDR2 FQNEAQ. This CDR3 is 11 amino acids long. CDR3 bases: TGTGCCAGCAGCCCCTACAATGAGCAGTTCTTC. It encodes CASSPYNEQFF.

On this clonotype itself: This beta chain is an unintended read in a library built for alpha chains; its size means little. This chain links TRBV7-2 with TRBJ1-6; D may be TRBD1 (6 bases). The germline V gene encodes CDR1 SGHTA and CDR2 FQGNSA. Trimming removed 3 bases from V and 10 bases from J, with 10 bases in between. The CDR3 sequence is 13 residues long. CDR3 bases: TGTGCCAGCAGCTTCCCCCAGGGGTCACCCCTCCACTTT. As protein: CASSFPQGSPLHF.

This clonotype is labeled as medium-sized (0.01 to 0.1%). This beta chain is a stray read from a library made for alpha chains; its abundance is not meaningful. The chain is built from TRBV5-5 and TRBJ1-5; D ambiguous. The ends were cut back, 0 bases at V and 3 bases at J, with 7 bases in the middle. From germline, CDR1 is SGHKS and CDR2 YYEKEE (reference sequence). The CDR3 is 14 amino acids. CDR3 DNA sequence: TGTGCCAGCAGCTTGGACGTACACAATCAGCCCCAGCATTTT. Translating gives CASSLDVHNQPQHF.